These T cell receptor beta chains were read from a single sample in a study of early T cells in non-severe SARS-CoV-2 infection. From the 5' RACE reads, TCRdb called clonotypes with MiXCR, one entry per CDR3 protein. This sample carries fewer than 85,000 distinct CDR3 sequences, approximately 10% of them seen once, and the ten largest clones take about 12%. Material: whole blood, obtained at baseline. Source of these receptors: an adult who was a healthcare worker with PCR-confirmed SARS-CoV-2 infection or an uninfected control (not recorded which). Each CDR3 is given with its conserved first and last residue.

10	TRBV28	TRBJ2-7	CATPRLEQYF
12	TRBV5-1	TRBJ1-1	CASRSLVTEAFF
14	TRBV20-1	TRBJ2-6	CSALQASGANVLTF
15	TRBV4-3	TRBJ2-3	CASSQEQADTDTQYF
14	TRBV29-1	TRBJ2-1	CSVDRGRMYNEQFF
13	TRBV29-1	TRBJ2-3	CSVDPRGRDTQYF
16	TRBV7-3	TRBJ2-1	CASSSNRQASFNEQFF
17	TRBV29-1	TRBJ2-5	CSVVPTPGTGSVETQYF
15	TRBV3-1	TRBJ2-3	CASSPVRGLVDTQYF
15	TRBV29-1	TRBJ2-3	CSVEGASGGTDTQYF
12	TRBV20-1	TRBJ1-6	CGCGELNSPLHF
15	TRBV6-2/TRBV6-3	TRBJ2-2	CASSYDRQNAGELFF
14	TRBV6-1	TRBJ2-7	CASRALKGSYEQYF
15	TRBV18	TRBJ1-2	CASSPQPAGTYGYTF
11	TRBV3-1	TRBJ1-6	CASGGNSPLHF
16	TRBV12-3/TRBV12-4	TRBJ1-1	CASRPGTGRLNTEAFF